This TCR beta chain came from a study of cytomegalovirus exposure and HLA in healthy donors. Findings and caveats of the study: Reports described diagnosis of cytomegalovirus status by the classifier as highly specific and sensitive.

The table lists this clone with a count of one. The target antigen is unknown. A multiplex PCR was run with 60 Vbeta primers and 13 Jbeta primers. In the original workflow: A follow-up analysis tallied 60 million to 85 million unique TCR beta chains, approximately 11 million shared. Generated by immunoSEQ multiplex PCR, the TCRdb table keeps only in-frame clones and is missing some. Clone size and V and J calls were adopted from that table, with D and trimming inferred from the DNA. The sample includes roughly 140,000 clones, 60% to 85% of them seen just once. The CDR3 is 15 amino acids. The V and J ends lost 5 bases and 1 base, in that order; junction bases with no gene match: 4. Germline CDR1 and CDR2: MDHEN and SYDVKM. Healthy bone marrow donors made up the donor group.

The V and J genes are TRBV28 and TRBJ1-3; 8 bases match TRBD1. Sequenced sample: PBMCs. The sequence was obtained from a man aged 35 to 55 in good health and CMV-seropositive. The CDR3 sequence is CASSEQGVSGNTIYF. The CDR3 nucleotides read TGTGCCAGCAGTGAACAGGGGGTATCTGGAAACACCATATATTTT.